These T cell receptor beta chains were read from a single sample in a study of T cell repertoires in cytomegalovirus infection. TCRdb called the reads again in MiXCR, with one record for every CDR3 protein. The table records almost 550,000 distinct CDR3 sequences, 16% of them present only once. The sample taken for sequencing was CD8+ T cells from PBMCs. Source of these receptors: a human donor in good health (CMV status not recorded). Some clones in this sample may be carry-over from other donors' samples. CDR3s include the opening cysteine and the closing phenylalanine or tryptophan. A D gene is named only where the DNA matches it firmly. Clone size, where shown, is once, few, many, or a class for clones that have expanded.

d_gene	v_gene	abundance	j_gene	CDR3aa	CDR3nt
TRBD2	TRBV7-2	many	TRBJ2-1	CASSLSPSGTFYEQFF	TGTGCCAGCAGCTTATCGCCTAGCGGAACCTTCTATGAGCAGTTCTTC
.	TRBV9	.	TRBJ1-2	CASSVDGVVDYGYTF	TGTGCCAGCAGCGTAGATGGAGTAGTTGACTATGGCTACACCTTC
TRBD2	TRBV28	many	TRBJ2-1	CASSETGTSNNNEQFF	TGTGCCAGCAGCGAAACCGGGACTAGCAACAACAATGAGCAGTTCTTC
TRBD2	TRBV6-6	many	TRBJ2-2	CASSYSTAAGGPYTGELFF	TGTGCCAGCAGTTACTCGACGGCGGCGGGAGGGCCCTACACCGGGGAGCTGTTTTTT
.	TRBV24-1	few	TRBJ2-5	CATSDPVAQYF	TGTGCCACCAGTGACCCGGTCGCCCAGTACTTC
TRBD1	TRBV27	few	TRBJ2-7	CASIRGQGYYEQYF	TGTGCCAGCATAAGGGGACAGGGTTACTACGAGCAGTACTTC
.	TRBV28	many	TRBJ1-5	CASSLVVSNQPQHF	TGTGCCAGCAGTTTAGTGGTTAGCAATCAGCCCCAGCATTTT
TRBD1	TRBV7-8	few	TRBJ1-1	CASRNTGVSTNTEAFF	TGTGCCAGCAGGAACACAGGGGTCTCTACGAACACTGAAGCTTTCTTT
TRBD2	TRBV19	few	TRBJ2-1	CASSILAGGLYEQFF	TGTGCCAGTAGTATTTTAGCGGGAGGGCTCTATGAGCAGTTCTTC
.	TRBV19	many	TRBJ2-1	CASSHSVEQFF	TGTGCCAGTAGCCACTCCGTTGAGCAGTTCTTC
.	TRBV12-3/TRBV12-4	many	TRBJ2-1	CASSFGGPFNEQFF	TGTGCCAGCAGTTTTGGCGGCCCCTTCAATGAGCAGTTCTTC